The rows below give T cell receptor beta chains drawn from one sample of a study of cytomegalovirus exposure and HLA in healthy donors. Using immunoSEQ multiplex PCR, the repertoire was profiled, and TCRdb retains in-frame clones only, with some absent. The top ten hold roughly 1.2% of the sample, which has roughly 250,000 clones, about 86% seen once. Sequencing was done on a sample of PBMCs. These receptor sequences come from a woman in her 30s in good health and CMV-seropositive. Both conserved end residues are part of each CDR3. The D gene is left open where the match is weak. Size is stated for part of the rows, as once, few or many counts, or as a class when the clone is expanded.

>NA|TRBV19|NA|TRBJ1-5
CASSLRRQGIDSNQPQHF
TGTGCCAGTAGTTTAAGGCGGCAGGGAATTGATAGCAATCAGCCCCAGCATTTT
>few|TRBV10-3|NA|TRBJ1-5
CAISESIEPQHF
TGTGCCATCAGTGAGTCAATAGAGCCCCAGCATTTT
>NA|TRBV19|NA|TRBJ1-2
CASGTPPEDYGYTF
TGTGCCAGTGGGACTCCCCCTGAGGACTATGGCTACACCTTC
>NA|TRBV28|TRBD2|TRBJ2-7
CASNFRGLAGSEQYF
TGTGCCAGTAATTTCCGAGGACTAGCGGGAAGTGAGCAGTACTTC
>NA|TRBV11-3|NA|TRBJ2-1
CASSPSFGKINEQFF
TGTGCCAGCAGTCCATCCTTCGGGAAGATAAATGAGCAGTTCTTC
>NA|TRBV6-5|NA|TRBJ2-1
CASSYFGGVRNEQFF
TGTGCCAGCAGTTACTTCGGCGGGGTGAGGAATGAGCAGTTCTTC
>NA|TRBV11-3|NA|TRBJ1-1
CASSLEVRGENTEAFF
TGTGCCAGCAGCTTAGAGGTCCGGGGTGAGAACACTGAAGCTTTCTTT
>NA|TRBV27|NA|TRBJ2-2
CASSPRTANTGELFF
TGTGCCAGCAGCCCCCGGACAGCGAACACCGGGGAGCTGTTTTTT
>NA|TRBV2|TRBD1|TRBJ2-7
CASSDGTGSIEQYF
TGTGCCAGCAGTGACGGGACAGGTTCCATCGAGCAGTACTTC
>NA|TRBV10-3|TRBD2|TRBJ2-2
CAISESASGRHTGELFF
TGTGCCATCAGTGAGTCGGCTAGCGGGAGGCACACCGGGGAGCTGTTTTTT
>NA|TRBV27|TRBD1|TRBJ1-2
CASSLGIRDRGRLVGYTF
TGTGCCAGCAGTTTAGGGATACGCGACAGGGGGCGCTTAGTTGGCTACACCTTC
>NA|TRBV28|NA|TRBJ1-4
CASSFMGRTKEKLFF
TGTGCCAGCAGTTTTATGGGGCGCACCAAGGAAAAACTGTTTTTT
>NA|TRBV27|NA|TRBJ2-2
CATRRFGQLDTGELFF
TGTGCCACCAGAAGGTTTGGGCAGCTCGACACCGGGGAGCTGTTTTTT
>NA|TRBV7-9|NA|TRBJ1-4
CASSSSGGGLGEKLFF
TGTGCCAGCAGCTCGAGCGGGGGGGGGCTTGGGGAAAAACTGTTTTTT
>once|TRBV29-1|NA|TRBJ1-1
CSVDGGGVGTEAFF
TGCAGCGTTGACGGGGGGGGCGTTGGCACTGAAGCTTTCTTT
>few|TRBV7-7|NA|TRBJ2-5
CASSLGSLAQETQYF
TGTGCTAGCAGCTTAGGGAGTCTAGCTCAAGAGACCCAGTACTTC
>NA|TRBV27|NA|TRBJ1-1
CASSTGKNTEAFF
TGTGCCAGCAGCACAGGGAAAAACACTGAAGCTTTCTTT
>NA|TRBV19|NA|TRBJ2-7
CASSIWRDPSYEQYF
TGTGCCAGTAGTATCTGGCGGGACCCCTCCTACGAGCAGTACTTC
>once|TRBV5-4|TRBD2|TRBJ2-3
CASSPGEGRTDTQYF
TGTGCCAGCAGCCCCGGGGAGGGGAGGACAGATACGCAGTATTTT